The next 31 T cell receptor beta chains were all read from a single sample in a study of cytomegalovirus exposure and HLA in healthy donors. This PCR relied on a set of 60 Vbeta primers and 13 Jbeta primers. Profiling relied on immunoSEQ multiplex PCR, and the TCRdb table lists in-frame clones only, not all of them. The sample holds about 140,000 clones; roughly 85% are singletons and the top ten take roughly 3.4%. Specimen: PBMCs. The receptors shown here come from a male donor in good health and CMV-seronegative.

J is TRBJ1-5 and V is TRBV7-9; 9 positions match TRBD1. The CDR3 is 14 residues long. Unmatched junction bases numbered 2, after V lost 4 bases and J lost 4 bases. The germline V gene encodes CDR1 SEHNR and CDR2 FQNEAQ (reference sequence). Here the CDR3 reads CASSSGQGNQPQHF. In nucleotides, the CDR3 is TGTGCCAGCAGCTCGGGACAGGGTAATCAGCCCCAGCATTTT.

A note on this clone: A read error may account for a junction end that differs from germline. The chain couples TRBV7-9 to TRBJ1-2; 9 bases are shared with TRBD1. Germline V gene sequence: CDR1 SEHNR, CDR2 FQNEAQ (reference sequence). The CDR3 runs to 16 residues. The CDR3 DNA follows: TGTTCCAGCAGCTCTCGGACAGGGGTTAAGAACTATGGCTACACCTTC. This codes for CSSSSRTGVKNYGYTF.

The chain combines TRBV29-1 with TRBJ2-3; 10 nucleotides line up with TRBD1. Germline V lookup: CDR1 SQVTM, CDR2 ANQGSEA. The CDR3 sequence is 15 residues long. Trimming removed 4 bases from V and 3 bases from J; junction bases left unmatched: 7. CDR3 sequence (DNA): TGCAGCGTTGCCGGGACAGGGGAGTGGACAGATACGCAGTATTTT. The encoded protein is CSVAGTGEWTDTQYF.

The CDR3 sequence is CASSLKEGSSYEQYF. The CDR3, as DNA: TGTGCCAGCAGTTTAAAGGAAGGGAGCAGCTACGAGCAGTACTTC. The J gene is TRBJ2-7, the V gene TRBV27, with D perhaps TRBD2 (5 bases). V lost 2 bases, J lost 3 bases, and 14 bases lay in between. Looked up from germline, CDR1 is MNHEY and CDR2 is SMNVEV (reference sequence). This CDR3 is 15 amino acids long.

The CDR3 sequence is CASSQGTRLSYEQYF. The CDR3 DNA reads as TGCGCCAGCAGCCAAGGGACTAGACTCTCCTACGAGCAGTACTTC. The rearrangement joins TRBV4-3 to TRBJ2-7; 7 nucleotides agree with TRBD2. The J segment lost 0 bases and the V segment lost 1 base, leaving 3 bases of the junction unmatched. In germline, CDR1 is LGHNA, CDR2 YSLEER. The CDR3 totals 15 residues.

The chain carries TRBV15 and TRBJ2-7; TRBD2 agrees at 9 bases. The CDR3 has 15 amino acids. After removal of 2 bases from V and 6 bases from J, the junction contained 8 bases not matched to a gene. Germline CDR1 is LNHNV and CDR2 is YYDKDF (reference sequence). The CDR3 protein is CATSRTTGTSSEQYF. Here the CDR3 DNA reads TGTGCCACCAGCAGAACTACCGGGACTAGCTCCGAGCAGTACTTC.

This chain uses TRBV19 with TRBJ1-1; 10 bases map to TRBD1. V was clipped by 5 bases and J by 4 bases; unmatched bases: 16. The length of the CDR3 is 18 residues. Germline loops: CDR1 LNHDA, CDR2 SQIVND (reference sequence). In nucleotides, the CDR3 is TGTGCCAGTAGTGAAGGACAGGGGGGATTATGGGTTCGCACTGAAGCTTTCTTT. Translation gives CASSEGQGGLWVRTEAFF.

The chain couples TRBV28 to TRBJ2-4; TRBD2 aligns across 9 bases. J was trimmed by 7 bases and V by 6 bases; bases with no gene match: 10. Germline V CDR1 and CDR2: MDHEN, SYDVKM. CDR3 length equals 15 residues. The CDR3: CASSPDIAGVNIQYF. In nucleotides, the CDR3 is TGTGCCAGCAGCCCTGACATAGCGGGAGTCAACATTCAGTACTTC.

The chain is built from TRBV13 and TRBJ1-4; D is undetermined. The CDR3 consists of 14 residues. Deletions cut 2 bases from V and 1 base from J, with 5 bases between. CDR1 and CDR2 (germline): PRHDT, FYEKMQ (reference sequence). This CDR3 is CASSLRRTNEKLFF. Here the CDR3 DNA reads TGTGCCAGCAGCTTAAGGAGAACTAATGAAAAACTGTTTTTT. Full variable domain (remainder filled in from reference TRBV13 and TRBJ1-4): AAGVIQSPRHLIKEKRETATLKCYPIPRHDTVYWYQQGPGQDPQFLISFYEKMQSDKGSIPDRFSAQQFSDYHSELNMSSLELGDSALYFCASSLRRTNEKLFFGSGTQLSVL.

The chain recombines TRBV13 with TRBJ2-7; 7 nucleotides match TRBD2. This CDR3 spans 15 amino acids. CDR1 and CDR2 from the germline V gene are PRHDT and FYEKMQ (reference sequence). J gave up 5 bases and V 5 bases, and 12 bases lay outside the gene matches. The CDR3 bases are TGTGCCAGCAGCCCCAAGTCGGGGAGGGCCGACGAGCAGTACTTC. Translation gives CASSPKSGRADEQYF.

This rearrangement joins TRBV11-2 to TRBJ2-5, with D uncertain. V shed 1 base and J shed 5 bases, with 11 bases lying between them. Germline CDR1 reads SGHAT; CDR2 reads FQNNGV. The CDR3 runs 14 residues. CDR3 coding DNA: TGTGCCAGCAGCTTAGGTTACCGCGAGGAGACCCAGTACTTC. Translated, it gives CASSLGYREETQYF.

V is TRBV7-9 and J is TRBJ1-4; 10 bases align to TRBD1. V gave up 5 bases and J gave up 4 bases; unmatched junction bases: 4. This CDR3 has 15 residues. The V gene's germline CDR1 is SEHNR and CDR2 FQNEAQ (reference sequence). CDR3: CASSPRTGGNEKLFF. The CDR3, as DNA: TGTGCCAGCAGCCCTCGGACAGGGGGTAATGAAAAACTGTTTTTT.

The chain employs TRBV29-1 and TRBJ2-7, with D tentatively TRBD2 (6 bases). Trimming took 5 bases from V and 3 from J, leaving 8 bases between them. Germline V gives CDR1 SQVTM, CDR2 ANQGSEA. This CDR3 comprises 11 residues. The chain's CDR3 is CSVRTNYEQYF. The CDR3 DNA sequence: TGCAGCGTTCGGACTAACTACGAGCAGTACTTC.

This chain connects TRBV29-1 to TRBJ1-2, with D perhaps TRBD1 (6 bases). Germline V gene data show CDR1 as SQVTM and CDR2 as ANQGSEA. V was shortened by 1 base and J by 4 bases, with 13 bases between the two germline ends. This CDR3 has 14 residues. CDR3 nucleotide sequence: TGCAGCGTTGAAGGCCCAGGGGTTAGCTATGGCTACACCTTC. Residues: CSVEGPGVSYGYTF.

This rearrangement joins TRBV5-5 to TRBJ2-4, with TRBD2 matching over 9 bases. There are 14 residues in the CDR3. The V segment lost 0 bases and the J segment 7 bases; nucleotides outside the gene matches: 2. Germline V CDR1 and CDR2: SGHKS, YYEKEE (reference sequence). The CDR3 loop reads CASSLVAGVNIQYF. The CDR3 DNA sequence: TGTGCCAGCAGCTTGGTAGCGGGGGTGAACATTCAGTACTTC.

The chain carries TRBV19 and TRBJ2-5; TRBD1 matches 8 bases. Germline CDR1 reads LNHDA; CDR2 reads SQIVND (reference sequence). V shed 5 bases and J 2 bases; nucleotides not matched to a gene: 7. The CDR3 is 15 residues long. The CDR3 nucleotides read TGTGCCAGTAGTTGGGGCAGGGGGCCACAAGAGACCCAGTACTTC. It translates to CASSWGRGPQETQYF.

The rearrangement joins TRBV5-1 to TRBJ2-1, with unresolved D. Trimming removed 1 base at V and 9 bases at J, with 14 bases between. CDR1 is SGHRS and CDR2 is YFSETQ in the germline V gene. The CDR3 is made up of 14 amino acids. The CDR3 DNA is TGCGCCAGCAGCTTGTCCTGGAGCCTTACTGAGCAGTTCTTC. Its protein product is CASSLSWSLTEQFF. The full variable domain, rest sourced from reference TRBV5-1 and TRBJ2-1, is KAGVTQTPRYLIKTRGQQVTLSCSPISGHRSVSWYQQTPGQGLQFLFEYFSETQRNKGNFPGRFSGRQFSNSRSEMNVSTLELGDSALYLCASSLSWSLTEQFFGPGTRLTVL.

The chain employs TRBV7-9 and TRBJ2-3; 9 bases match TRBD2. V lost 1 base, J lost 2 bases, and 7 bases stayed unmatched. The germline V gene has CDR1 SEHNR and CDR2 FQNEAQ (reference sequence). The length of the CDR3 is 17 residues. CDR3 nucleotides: TGTGCCAGCAGCTTAGGGGCGGGGGGGCCCACCACAGATACGCAGTATTTT. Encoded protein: CASSLGAGGPTTDTQYF.

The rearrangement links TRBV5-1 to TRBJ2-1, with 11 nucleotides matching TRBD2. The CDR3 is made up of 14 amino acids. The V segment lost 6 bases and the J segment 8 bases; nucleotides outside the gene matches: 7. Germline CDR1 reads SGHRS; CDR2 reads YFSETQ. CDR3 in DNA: TGCGCCAGCACCTCGCTAGCGGGAGGTTATGAGCAGTTCTTC. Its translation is CASTSLAGGYEQFF.

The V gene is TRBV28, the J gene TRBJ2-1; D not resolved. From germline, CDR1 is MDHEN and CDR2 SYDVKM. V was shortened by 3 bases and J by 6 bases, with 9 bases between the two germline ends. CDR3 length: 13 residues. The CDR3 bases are TGTGCCAGCAGTTTCTCGTTAATCAATGAGCAGTTCTTC. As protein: CASSFSLINEQFF.

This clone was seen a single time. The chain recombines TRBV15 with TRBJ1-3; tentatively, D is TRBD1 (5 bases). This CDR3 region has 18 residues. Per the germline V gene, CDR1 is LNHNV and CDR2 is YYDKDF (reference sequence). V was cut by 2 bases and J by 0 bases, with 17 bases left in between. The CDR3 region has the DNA TGTGCCACCAGCAGATCCGTCGGGGGTTTCATCTCTGGAAACACCATATATTTT. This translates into CATSRSVGGFISGNTIYF.

The CDR3 nucleotides read TGTGCCAGCAGTTTAGTCTCCACCGGGGAGCTGTTTTTT. Translating gives CASSLVSTGELFF. This chain joins TRBV27 and TRBJ2-2; D not resolved. Per the germline V gene, CDR1 is MNHEY and CDR2 is SMNVEV (reference sequence). The germline V and J ends were trimmed by 2 bases and 4 bases, with 5 bases remaining between them. This CDR3 comprises 13 residues.

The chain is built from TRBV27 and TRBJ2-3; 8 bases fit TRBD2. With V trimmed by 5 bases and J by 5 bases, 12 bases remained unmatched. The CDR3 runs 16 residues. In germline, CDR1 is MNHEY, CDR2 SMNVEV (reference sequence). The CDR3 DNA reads TGTGCCAGCAGTAATACCGCGGGAGGTTCGATAGATACGCAGTATTTT. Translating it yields CASSNTAGGSIDTQYF.

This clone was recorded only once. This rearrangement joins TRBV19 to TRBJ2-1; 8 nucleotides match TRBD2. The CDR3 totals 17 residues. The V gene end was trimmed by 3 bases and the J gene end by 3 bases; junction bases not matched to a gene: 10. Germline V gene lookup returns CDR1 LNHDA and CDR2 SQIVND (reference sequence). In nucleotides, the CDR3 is TGTGCCAGTAGTATCTGGCCCAGCGGGGGACGCTACAATGAGCAGTTCTTC. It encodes CASSIWPSGGRYNEQFF. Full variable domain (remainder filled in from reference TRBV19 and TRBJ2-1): DGGITQSPKYLFRKEGQNVTLSCEQNLNHDAMYWYRQDPGQGLRLIYYSQIVNDFQKGDIAEGYSVSREKKESFPLTVTSAQKNPTAFYLCASSIWPSGGRYNEQFFGPGTRLTVL.

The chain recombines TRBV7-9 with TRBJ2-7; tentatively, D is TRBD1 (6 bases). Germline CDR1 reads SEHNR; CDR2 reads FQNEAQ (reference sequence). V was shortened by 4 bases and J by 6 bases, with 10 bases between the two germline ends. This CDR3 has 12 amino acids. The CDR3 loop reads CASSYQGPEQYF. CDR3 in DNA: TGTGCCAGCAGCTACCAGGGGCCCGAGCAGTACTTC. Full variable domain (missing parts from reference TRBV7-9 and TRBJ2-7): DTGVSQNPRHKITKRGQNVTFRCDPISEHNRLYWYRQTLGQGPEFLTYFQNEAQLEKSRLLSDRFSAERPKGSFSTLEIQRTEQGDSAMYLCASSYQGPEQYFGPGTRLTVT.

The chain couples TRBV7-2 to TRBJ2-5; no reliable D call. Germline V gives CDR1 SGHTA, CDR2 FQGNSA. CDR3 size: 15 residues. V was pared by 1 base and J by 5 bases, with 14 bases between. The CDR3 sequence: CASSLVHRFGETQYF. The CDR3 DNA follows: TGTGCCAGCAGCTTAGTCCACCGTTTCGGGGAGACCCAGTACTTC.

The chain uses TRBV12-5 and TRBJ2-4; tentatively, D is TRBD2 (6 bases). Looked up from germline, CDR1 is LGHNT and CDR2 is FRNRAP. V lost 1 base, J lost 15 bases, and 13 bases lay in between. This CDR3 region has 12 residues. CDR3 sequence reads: CASGLATSVPYF. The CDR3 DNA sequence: TGTGCTAGTGGTTTGGCGACTAGTGTTCCGTACTTC.

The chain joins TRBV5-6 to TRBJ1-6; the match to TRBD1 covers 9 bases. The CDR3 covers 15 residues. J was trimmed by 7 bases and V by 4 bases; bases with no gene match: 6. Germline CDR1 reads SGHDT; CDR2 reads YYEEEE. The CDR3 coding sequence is TGTGCCAGCAGCAACGTGGACAGGGGCAATTCACCCCTCCACTTT. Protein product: CASSNVDRGNSPLHF.

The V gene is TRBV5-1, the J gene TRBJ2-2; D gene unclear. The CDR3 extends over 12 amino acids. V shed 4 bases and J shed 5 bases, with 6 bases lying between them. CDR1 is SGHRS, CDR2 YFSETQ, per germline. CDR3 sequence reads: CASSPLTGELFF. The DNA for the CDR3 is TGCGCCAGCAGCCCCCTAACCGGGGAGCTGTTTTTT.

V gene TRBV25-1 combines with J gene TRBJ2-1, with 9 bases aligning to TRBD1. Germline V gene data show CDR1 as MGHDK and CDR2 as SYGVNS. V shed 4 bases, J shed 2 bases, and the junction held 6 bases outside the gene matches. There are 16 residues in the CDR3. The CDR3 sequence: CASSASGTGTYNEQFF. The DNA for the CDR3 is TGTGCCAGCAGTGCCTCCGGGACAGGGACCTACAATGAGCAGTTCTTC.

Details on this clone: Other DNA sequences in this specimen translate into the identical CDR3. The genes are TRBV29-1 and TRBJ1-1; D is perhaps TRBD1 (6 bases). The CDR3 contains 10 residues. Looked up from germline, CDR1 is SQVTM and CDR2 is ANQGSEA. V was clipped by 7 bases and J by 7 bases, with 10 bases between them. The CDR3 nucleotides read TGCAGCGCCGGACAGCTTGAAGCTTTCTTT. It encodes CSAGQLEAFF.